This is a list of T cell receptor beta chains from one sample in a study of blood T cells in healthy people across ages. In TCRdb, the 5' RACE reads were re-called with MiXCR into one record per CDR3 protein. The sample has roughly 680,000 distinct CDR3 sequences, 52% seen once. The source material was blood. These TCRs come from a woman older than 75 in good health. Each CDR3 is given with its conserved first and last residue. Fields, in order: CDR3 DNA, CDR3 protein, V gene, clone size, J gene, D gene. D genes are given only for firm matches. A clone size is listed for some rows: how often the clone was seen (once, few, many), or a class if it is expanded.

TGTGCCAGCAGTTACCTGGGAAAAGGGGATACGCAGTATTTT,CASSYLGKGDTQYF,TRBV6-5,many,TRBJ2-3,.
TGTGCCAGCAGCCAACCCCGATCTGGGGCCGTCCCCCGCACAGATACGCAGTATTTT,CASSQPRSGAVPRTDTQYF,TRBV3-1,.,TRBJ2-3,.
TGCAGTGCTAGAGCGGGAGTTGATGAGCAGTTCTTC,CSARAGVDEQFF,TRBV20-1,many,TRBJ2-1,.
TGCAGTGCTAGCTACAGCCTGAACACTGAAGCTTTCTTT,CSASYSLNTEAFF,TRBV20-1,.,TRBJ1-1,.
TGTGCCACCAGTGATCCACTGACTGGTAGCGGGCCAGCGGTCCCCGGGGAGCTGTTTTTT,CATSDPLTGSGPAVPGELFF,TRBV24-1,.,TRBJ2-2,TRBD2
TGCAGCGTTGAAGGCAGGGCCAAGTACAATGAGCAGTTCTTC,CSVEGRAKYNEQFF,TRBV29-1,.,TRBJ2-1,.
TGTGCCAGCAGCCCGGACCTTTCGAACACCGGGGAGCTGTTTTTT,CASSPDLSNTGELFF,TRBV2,.,TRBJ2-2,.
TGCAGTGCGGGGGAGGGGGCGGATACGCAGTATTTT,CSAGEGADTQYF,TRBV20-1,many,TRBJ2-3,.
TGCGCCAGCAGCCCTCCGATGGCTAGCGGGAGCCGGGTGGATACGCAGTATTTT,CASSPPMASGSRVDTQYF,TRBV5-1,many,TRBJ2-3,TRBD2
TGTGCCAGCAGTGATGACACTGAAGCTTTCTTT,CASSDDTEAFF,TRBV6-6,.,TRBJ1-1,.
TGTGCCAGCAGTTTCGGAAGGGCACCCCTCCACTTT,CASSFGRAPLHF,TRBV12-3/TRBV12-4,.,TRBJ1-6,.
TGTGCCAGCAGACGAGCCCTGGCCGGCGACTATGGCTACACCTTC,CASRRALAGDYGYTF,TRBV6-1,.,TRBJ1-2,.